The 17 T cell receptor beta chains presented below share a single source sample, sequenced in a study of T cell repertoires in cytomegalovirus infection. TCRdb passed the reads through MiXCR, listing each CDR3 protein once. The repertoire has more than 400,000 distinct CDR3 sequences, approximately 25% of them found once; the top ten carry roughly 13%. Sequenced sample: PBMCs. The receptors here all came from a human donor in good health (CMV status not recorded). Some clones in this sample may be carry-over from other donors' samples.

This clonotype was observed a few times. The chain recombines TRBV24-1 with TRBJ2-1; no clear D gene. The V gene's germline CDR1 is KGHDR and CDR2 SFDVKD. This CDR3 is built from 14 residues. V was clipped by 10 bases and J by 5 bases, with 17 bases between them. The CDR3 DNA is TGTGCCACGACCCCCCCCGAGACGAACAATGAGCAGTTCTTC. Protein sequence: CATTPPETNNEQFF.

There are a few counts of this clonotype. V usage is TRBV7-6 and J usage is TRBJ1-3; 9 bases are a match to TRBD1. This CDR3 spans 20 amino acids. The V and J ends lost 3 bases and 3 bases, in that order; junction bases with no gene match: 18. CDR1 is SGHVS and CDR2 is FNYEAQ in the germline V gene. CDR3 nucleotide sequence: TGTGCCAGCAGCTTTACCGGGGACAGGGAAGGTCCCAACTATGGAAACACCATATATTTT. This codes for CASSFTGDREGPNYGNTIYF. Full variable domain (missing parts from reference TRBV7-6 and TRBJ1-3): GAGVSQSPRYKVTKRGQDVALRCDPISGHVSLYWYRQALGQGPEFLTYFNYEAQQDKSGLPNDRFSAERPEGSISTLTIQRTEQRDSAMYRCASSFTGDREGPNYGNTIYFGEGSWLTVV.

The chain joins TRBV19 to TRBJ1-2; D may be TRBD1 (6 bases). The V and J ends lost 5 bases and 5 bases respectively, with 15 bases between them. The CDR3 contains 14 residues. The germline V gene has CDR1 LNHDA and CDR2 SQIVND (reference sequence). CDR3 loop: CASSLQGTSYGYTF. The CDR3 coding sequence is TGTGCCAGTAGTTTACAGGGCACGTCTTATGGCTACACCTTC.

The chain has TRBV20-1 and TRBJ2-3, with 8 bases matching TRBD2. V lost 6 bases, J lost 2 bases, and 7 bases stayed unmatched. CDR1 is DFQATT, CDR2 SNEGSKA, per germline (reference sequence). CDR3 length equals 14 residues. CDR3 protein: CSAPSGRVTDTQYF. CDR3 DNA sequence: TGCAGTGCCCCATCCGGGAGGGTCACAGATACGCAGTATTTT.

This clonotype came up once. The chain carries TRBV28 and TRBJ2-2; 7 bases match TRBD2. The CDR3 covers 17 residues. CDR1 and CDR2 (germline): MDHEN, SYDVKM. Trimming took 5 bases from V and 5 from J; bases not matched to a gene: 14. In nucleotides, the CDR3 is TGTGCCAGCAGTCCAGGACTAGTAAGGGTTGGAACCGGGGAGCTGTTTTTT. Encoded protein: CASSPGLVRVGTGELFF.

This chain uses TRBV19 with TRBJ2-5; 7 positions agree with TRBD1. The CDR3 spans 18 residues. The V gene end was trimmed by 4 bases and the J gene end by 1 base; junction bases not matched to a gene: 15. The germline CDR1 and CDR2 sequences are LNHDA and SQIVND (reference sequence). The CDR3 nucleotides are TGTGCCAGTAGTACCCGACAGGGCAGTTCCCGGGGCCAAGAGACCCAGTACTTC. Residues: CASSTRQGSSRGQETQYF.

A few counts support this clonotype. For the CDR3, the DNA is TGTGCCAGCAGTTACCTGGGACAGGGCACCGGGGAGCTGTTTTTT. Residues: CASSYLGQGTGELFF. V gene TRBV12-3 or TRBV12-4 combines with J gene TRBJ2-2, with TRBD1 matching over 9 bases. J was trimmed by 4 bases and V by 4 bases; bases with no gene match: 4. The CDR3 extends over 15 amino acids.

The gene calls are TRBV11-3 and TRBJ2-5, with D unresolved. CDR3 size: 12 residues. Germline V gives CDR1 SGHNT, CDR2 YENEEA. Trimming removed 4 bases from V and 3 bases from J, with 6 bases in between. For the CDR3, the DNA is TGTGCCAGCAGCTCCGTTAAAGAGACCCAGTACTTC. It yields the protein CASSSVKETQYF.

This clonotype was observed a handful of times. V is TRBV7-9 and J is TRBJ2-7, with a tentative D call TRBD2 (5 bases). With 5 bases removed from V and 2 bases from J, the gap between germline ends came to 19 bases. CDR3 size: 16 residues. Germline values: CDR1 SEHNR, CDR2 FQNEAQ (reference sequence). This chain's CDR3 is CASSHLAGGPTYEQYF. The CDR3, as DNA: TGTGCCAGCAGCCACCTTGCAGGCGGGCCCACCTACGAGCAGTACTTC.

The chain recombines TRBV11-1 with TRBJ2-1; TRBD2 is a possible D gene (5 bases). The CDR3 loop spans 14 amino acids. Looked up from germline, CDR1 is SGHAT and CDR2 is FQDESV (reference sequence). Trimming pared 5 bases from V and 10 bases from J, leaving 18 bases between. CDR3 sequence reads: CASSRTLSTPEQFF. CDR3 nucleotide sequence: TGTGCCAGCAGCCGGACTCTTTCGACCCCCGAGCAGTTCTTC.

This clonotype was seen more than once but under ten times. This chain links TRBV7-9 with TRBJ2-1; TRBD2 matches at 9 bases. Germline CDR1 reads SEHNR; CDR2 reads FQNEAQ (reference sequence). The CDR3 consists of 15 residues. V shed 3 bases, J shed 9 bases, and the junction held 9 bases outside the gene matches. The CDR3 DNA sequence: TGTGCCAGCAGCTTGACCGGGACTAGCATTATTGAGCAGTTCTTC. Translated, it gives CASSLTGTSIIEQFF.

The rearrangement links TRBV28 to TRBJ1-4, with TRBD1 identical over 8 bases. There are 16 residues in the CDR3. Looked up from germline, CDR1 is MDHEN and CDR2 is SYDVKM. The V gene end was trimmed by 5 bases and the J gene end by 7 bases; junction bases not matched to a gene: 12. CDR3 sequence (DNA): TGTGCCAGCAGTCCTTGGGGTGGACAGGGCCTTGAAAAACTGTTTTTT. Translating it yields CASSPWGGQGLEKLFF.

This clonotype was seen at least ten times. Relative to the germline gene, one junction end is altered; a read error may explain this. The CDR3 nucleotides read TGTGCCAGCAGCTTAGGGGGAGGCAATCAGCCCCAGCATTTT. Its translation: CASSLGGGNQPQHF. This chain joins TRBV5-1 and TRBJ1-5; D might be TRBD1 (6 bases). CDR3 length: 14 residues. Germline V gives CDR1 SGHRS, CDR2 YFSETQ.

In its sample, this clonotype was seen a few times. The chain links TRBV12-3 or TRBV12-4 to TRBJ1-2; TRBD1 might be the D (6 bases). This CDR3 contains 17 residues. The V end lost 5 bases, the J end lost 5 bases, and 24 bases lay between the germline ends. Written as DNA, the CDR3 is TGTGCCAGCAGTCCTGCTGGGGGCCGAGGGGACCTTTATGGCTACACCTTC. This gives the protein CASSPAGGRGDLYGYTF.

There are many counts of this clonotype. This rearrangement joins TRBV7-2 to TRBJ1-2; D gene ambiguous. This CDR3 is 14 amino acids long. Trimming stripped 2 bases from V and 0 bases from J, with 7 bases between. The germline V gene has CDR1 SGHTA and CDR2 FQGNSA. The CDR3 loop reads CASSLIFANYGYTF. The CDR3 DNA follows: TGTGCCAGCAGCTTAATCTTTGCTAACTATGGCTACACCTTC.

The sample holds many counts of this clonotype. The chain uses TRBV6-1 and TRBJ1-3; maybe TRBD1 (5 bases). V lost 7 bases, J lost 1 base, and 11 bases lay in between. This CDR3 spans 14 amino acids. Germline loops: CDR1 MNHNS, CDR2 SASEGT. As DNA, the CDR3 is TGTGCCAGCACCGGGGGGACTTCTGGAAACACCATATATTTT. Amino acid sequence: CASTGGTSGNTIYF.

Only a few counts were recorded for this clonotype. At one of its ends the junction is not consistent with the germline gene, which may arise from a read error. The chain is built from TRBV7-3 and TRBJ2-7; a possible D gene is TRBD1 (8 bases). The CDR3 runs 12 residues. Germline values: CDR1 SGHTA, CDR2 FQGTGA. This chain's CDR3 is CASTLRTGREYF. CDR3 coding DNA: TGTGCCAGCACCTTAAGGACAGGGAGGGAGTACTTC.